Following are 30 T cell receptor beta chains from one sample sequenced in a study of stem cell transplantation in POMP-related autoinflammatory disease. The method was immunoSEQ multiplex PCR; TCRdb's version includes in-frame clones alone and lacks a portion of them. The table lists around 590 clones, over 75% of them singletons. Sequencing was done on a sample of CD4+ follicular helper T cells (Tfh) from PBMCs. These receptors were obtained from a human donor in good health.

Note on this clone: Germline is not matched at one junction end, which may reflect a read error. V gene TRBV7-2 combines with J gene TRBJ1-2, with a possible D match to TRBD1 (5 bases). This CDR3 comprises 14 residues. Germline lookup yields CDR1 SGHTA and CDR2 FQGNSA. CDR3 residues: CASTLGRGTYGYTF. The CDR3 bases are TGTGCCAGCACCTTAGGGAGGGGCACCTATGGCTACACCTTC. Variable domain in full (rest from reference TRBV7-2 and TRBJ1-2): GAGVSQSPSNKVTEKGKDVELRCDPISGHTALYWYRQSLGQGLEFLIYFQGNSAPDKSGLPSDRFSAERTGGSVSTLTIQRTQQEDSAVYLCASTLGRGTYGYTFGSGTRLTVV.

This clone was picked up a small number of times. The chain combines TRBV6-1 with TRBJ1-1; D perhaps matches TRBD1 (5 bases). The V end lost 0 bases, the J end lost 7 bases, and 18 bases lay between the germline ends. This CDR3 has 16 residues. Germline assignment: CDR1 MNHNS and CDR2 SASEGT. CDR3 sequence (DNA): TGTGCCAGCAGTGAAGCCCGCGGGGGGTTTACCCGTGAAGCTTTCTTT. Its translation is CASSEARGGFTREAFF.

The CDR3 protein is CASSLGDSFDTQYF. DNA for the CDR3: TGCGCCAGCAGCTTGGGGGACAGCTTTGATACGCAGTATTTT. The J gene is TRBJ2-3, the V gene TRBV5-1, with TRBD1 matching over 7 bases. The CDR3 totals 14 residues. The V and J ends lost 0 bases and 6 bases, in that order; junction bases with no gene match: 4. Germline loops: CDR1 SGHRS, CDR2 YFSETQ. The complete variable domain, with remaining parts taken from reference TRBV5-1 and TRBJ2-3, reads KAGVTQTPRYLIKTRGQQVTLSCSPISGHRSVSWYQQTPGQGLQFLFEYFSETQRNKGNFPGRFSGRQFSNSRSEMNVSTLELGDSALYLCASSLGDSFDTQYFGPGTRLTVL.

Written as DNA, the CDR3 is TGCGCCAGCAGCTTGGGACCGGGAGGCAAAAACATTCAGTACTTC. Translated: CASSLGPGGKNIQYF. This chain connects TRBV5-1 to TRBJ2-4; 7 bases align to TRBD2. Germline V gene data show CDR1 as SGHRS and CDR2 as YFSETQ. The CDR3 sequence is 15 residues long. J gave up 3 bases and V 0 bases, and 3 bases lay outside the gene matches. The full variable domain, completed using reference TRBV5-1 and TRBJ2-4, is KAGVTQTPRYLIKTRGQQVTLSCSPISGHRSVSWYQQTPGQGLQFLFEYFSETQRNKGNFPGRFSGRQFSNSRSEMNVSTLELGDSALYLCASSLGPGGKNIQYFGAGTRLSVL.

The chain carries TRBV25-1 and TRBJ1-2; 10 nucleotides line up with TRBD1. V lost 1 base and J lost 10; bases outside the gene matches: 12. The CDR3 runs 16 residues. CDR1 and CDR2 from the germline V gene are MGHDK and SYGVNS. In DNA, the CDR3 is TGTGCCAGCAGTGAATGGGGGACAGGGGAGTTAGTATACTACACCTTC. This sequence encodes CASSEWGTGELVYYTF.

The sample holds one count of this clone. The rearrangement uses TRBV5-5 and TRBJ1-1; D remains ambiguous. Germline CDR1 and CDR2: SGHKS and YYEKEE (reference sequence). The CDR3 covers 15 residues. Trimming left V 0 bases short and J 4 bases short, with 13 bases between. CDR3 amino acids: CASSLAPDRATEAFF. CDR3 nucleotides: TGTGCCAGCAGCTTGGCCCCGGACCGGGCCACTGAAGCTTTCTTT.

The genes are TRBV7-2 and TRBJ1-6; D uncertain. The germline V gene encodes CDR1 SGHTA and CDR2 FQGNSA. The ends were cut back, 5 bases at V and 8 bases at J, with 16 bases in the middle. There are 15 residues in the CDR3. The CDR3 region has the DNA TGTGCCAGCAGCATAGGCCCTAACTTACATTCACCCCTCCACTTT. The encoded protein is CASSIGPNLHSPLHF. Based on the CDR3 plus reference TRBV7-2 and TRBJ1-6, the full variable domain is GAGVSQSPSNKVTEKGKDVELRCDPISGHTALYWYRQSLGQGLEFLIYFQGNSAPDKSGLPSDRFSAERTGGSVSTLTIQRTQQEDSAVYLCASSIGPNLHSPLHFGNGTRLTVT.

This rearrangement joins TRBV30 to TRBJ1-6; D might be TRBD1 (5 bases). V dropped 2 bases and J dropped 14 bases, with 19 bases sitting between them. This CDR3 comprises 14 residues. Germline loops: CDR1 GTSNPN, CDR2 SVGIG (reference sequence). CDR3 sequence (DNA): TGTGCCTGGAGTACATGGGGCCCGCGGGGCACCCTCCACTTT. As protein: CAWSTWGPRGTLHF.

This sequence joins TRBV18 and TRBJ1-6; maybe TRBD1 (5 bases). CDR1 and CDR2 from the germline V gene are KGHSH and LQKENI. V was pared by 5 bases and J by 8 bases, with 16 bases between. This CDR3 has 15 residues. CDR3 DNA: TGTGCCAGCTCATCAACAGGATCGGTGGATTCACCCCTCCACTTT. This codes for CASSSTGSVDSPLHF.

The J gene is TRBJ1-5, the V gene TRBV27, with unresolved D. The CDR3 is 15 residues long. V was pared by 2 bases and J by 3 bases, with 11 bases between. Germline CDR1 is MNHEY and CDR2 is SMNVEV (reference sequence). CDR3 loop: CASSLMGAHNQPQHF. DNA of the CDR3: TGTGCCAGCAGTTTAATGGGTGCACACAATCAGCCCCAGCATTTT.

This clone is hyperexpanded within its sample. The chain is built from TRBV25-1 and TRBJ1-1, with D possibly being TRBD1 (5 bases). The germline V and J ends were trimmed by 7 bases and 4 bases, with 10 bases remaining between them. Germline V gene lookup returns CDR1 MGHDK and CDR2 SYGVNS. The CDR3 has 12 amino acids. The CDR3: CASMAGFTEAFF. CDR3 bases: TGTGCCAGCATGGCAGGGTTCACTGAAGCTTTCTTT. The whole variable domain, remainder taken from reference TRBV25-1 and TRBJ1-1, is EADIYQTPRYLVIGTGKKITLECSQTMGHDKMYWYQQDPGMELHLIHYSYGVNSTEKGDLSSESTVSRIRTEHFPLTLESARPSHTSQYLCASMAGFTEAFFGQGTRLTVV.

The V call is TRBV29-1, the J call TRBJ2-1; 9 bases align to TRBD2. The J segment lost 3 bases and the V segment lost 1 base, leaving 4 bases of the junction unmatched. The CDR3 covers 15 residues. CDR1 and CDR2 from the germline V gene are SQVTM and ANQGSEA. In DNA form, the CDR3 reads TGCAGCGTTGAAGTGCAGCGGGGGGACTACAATGAGCAGTTCTTC. Its translation is CSVEVQRGDYNEQFF.

The chain couples TRBV6-1 to TRBJ1-1; no definite D call. V was shortened by 3 bases and J by 4 bases, with 12 bases between the two germline ends. The CDR3 loop spans 14 amino acids. The V gene's germline CDR1 is MNHNS and CDR2 SASEGT. CDR3 region: CASSDWAKGTEAFF. The DNA for the CDR3 is TGTGCCAGCAGTGATTGGGCTAAGGGCACTGAAGCTTTCTTT.

This clone showed up just once. The chain links TRBV5-3 to TRBJ1-2, with a possible D match to TRBD1 (5 bases). TRBV5-3 is treated as an ORF (open reading frame) with a function not yet certain. This CDR3 contains 14 residues. Trimming pared 8 bases from V and 4 bases from J, leaving 18 bases between. The CDR3 is CASTLGRESYGYTF. CDR3 DNA: TGTGCCAGCACCCTGGGCAGGGAGTCCTATGGCTACACCTTC.

The chain couples TRBV2 to TRBJ2-7, with TRBD2 matching over 7 bases. This CDR3 spans 17 amino acids. Trimming took 4 bases from V and 5 from J; bases not matched to a gene: 17. The germline gives CDR1 SNHLY, CDR2 FYNNEI. The CDR3 DNA reads TGTGCCAGCAGTGGCCAGGTGGTGGGACGACGGGGGGACGAGCAGTACTTC. The encoded protein is CASSGQVVGRRGDEQYF.

This clone was observed a handful of times. This chain uses TRBV7-8 with TRBJ1-5, with unresolved D. CDR1 and CDR2 (germline): SGHVS, FQNEAQ. The CDR3 length is 16 residues. The germline V and J ends were trimmed by 4 bases and 2 bases, with 15 bases remaining between them. CDR3 protein: CASSSGGRRGNQPQHF. As DNA, the CDR3 is TGTGCCAGCAGCTCAGGCGGCCGACGGGGCAATCAGCCCCAGCATTTT.

The gene calls are TRBV2 and TRBJ1-2; D may be TRBD1 (6 bases). The V end lost 10 bases, the J end lost 2 bases, and 14 bases lay between the germline ends. Looked up from germline, CDR1 is SNHLY and CDR2 is FYNNEI. The length of the CDR3 is 13 residues. The CDR3 DNA follows: TGTGCCACCACCACAGGGACCAACTATGGCTACACCTTC. Its protein is CATTTGTNYGYTF.

This chain links TRBV5-1 with TRBJ2-5, with D perhaps TRBD1 or TRBD2 (5 bases each). This CDR3 has 13 amino acids. From germline, CDR1 is SGHRS and CDR2 YFSETQ. Trimming left V 2 bases short and J 4 bases short, with 9 bases between. The CDR3 is CASSFRAGETQYF. CDR3 DNA: TGCGCCAGCAGCTTCAGGGCGGGAGAGACCCAGTACTTC. The whole variable domain, filled in from reference TRBV5-1 and TRBJ2-5, reads KAGVTQTPRYLIKTRGQQVTLSCSPISGHRSVSWYQQTPGQGLQFLFEYFSETQRNKGNFPGRFSGRQFSNSRSEMNVSTLELGDSALYLCASSFRAGETQYFGPGTRLLVL.

V is TRBV9 and J is TRBJ2-7, with D uncertain. The length of the CDR3 is 14 residues. CDR1 and CDR2 from the germline V gene are SGDLS and YYNGEE. The V end was cut by 0 bases, the J end by 4 bases, with 11 bases between. CDR3 in DNA: TGTGCCAGCAGCGTAGGGGCTACAGAATACGAGCAGTACTTC. The encoded protein is CASSVGATEYEQYF.

The chain uses TRBV6-5 and TRBJ2-3, with 8 bases fitting TRBD2. This CDR3 contains 13 residues. Trimming at V came to 5 bases and at J to 5 bases, leaving 3 bases not matched to a gene. CDR1 and CDR2 (germline): MNHEY, SVGAGI. CDR3 DNA sequence: TGTGCCAGCAGTCTAGCGGGCGGAGATACGCAGTATTTT. This translates into CASSLAGGDTQYF.

The gene calls are TRBV2 and TRBJ2-5; a weak D match, TRBD2 (6 bases). Trimming shortened V by 5 bases and J by 5 bases, and 12 bases separated the two germline ends. The CDR3 runs to 13 residues. Germline values: CDR1 SNHLY, CDR2 FYNNEI. CDR3 sequence reads: CASSSGVRETQYF. CDR3 in DNA: TGTGCCAGCAGTTCGGGGGTCCGGGAGACCCAGTACTTC.

The chain combines TRBV11-2 with TRBJ2-2; a possible D gene is TRBD2 (5 bases). The CDR3 length is 16 residues. V shed 1 base and J shed 0 bases, with 9 bases lying between them. In germline, CDR1 is SGHAT, CDR2 FQNNGV. CDR3 residues: CASSLAAGSNTGELFF. The CDR3 DNA is TGTGCCAGCAGCTTAGCGGCGGGCTCGAACACCGGGGAGCTGTTTTTT. Looking up the rest from reference TRBV11-2 and TRBJ2-2 gives the full variable domain: EAGVAQSPRYKIIEKRQSVAFWCNPISGHATLYWYQQILGQGPKLLIQFQNNGVVDDSQLPKDRFSAERLKGVDSTLKIQPAKLEDSAVYLCASSLAAGSNTGELFFGEGSRLTVL.

The chain carries TRBV10-3 and TRBJ1-2, with D uncertain. V lost 4 bases to trimming and J lost 11 bases, with 17 bases between them. This CDR3 contains 13 residues. The germline V gene encodes CDR1 ENHRY and CDR2 SYGVKD. The CDR3 DNA is TGTGCCATCAGTGCGCAGACTTCGGGATTTTACACCTTC. Amino acids: CAISAQTSGFYTF.

The chain employs TRBV5-1 and TRBJ1-1; D remains ambiguous. Germline V CDR1 and CDR2: SGHRS, YFSETQ. This CDR3 region has 14 residues. Trimming left V 0 bases short and J 3 bases short, with 9 bases between. As DNA, the CDR3 is TGCGCCAGCAGCTTGGCCTCTTTGGACACTGAAGCTTTCTTT. This encodes CASSLASLDTEAFF. Using reference TRBV5-1 and TRBJ1-1 for the parts outside the CDR3, the full variable domain is KAGVTQTPRYLIKTRGQQVTLSCSPISGHRSVSWYQQTPGQGLQFLFEYFSETQRNKGNFPGRFSGRQFSNSRSEMNVSTLELGDSALYLCASSLASLDTEAFFGQGTRLTVV.

The V gene is TRBV6-1, the J gene TRBJ1-5; unclear D gene. Germline assignment: CDR1 MNHNS and CDR2 SASEGT. The CDR3 spans 15 residues. V shed 7 bases and J shed 1 base, with 14 bases lying between them. CDR3 DNA: TGTGCCAGCACCTTAATTGGGCAAAGCAATCAGCCCCAGCATTTT. It translates to CASTLIGQSNQPQHF.

The chain couples TRBV6-5 to TRBJ1-2, with D possibly TRBD1 on 6 matching bases. CDR1 is MNHEY, CDR2 SVGAGI, per germline. V lost 8 bases and J 2 bases, leaving 15 bases between the germline ends. There are 14 residues in the CDR3. DNA of the CDR3: TGTGCCAGCTGCAACAGGGTCGAAAACTATGGCTACACCTTC. Translation gives CASCNRVENYGYTF.

The chain recombines TRBV28 with TRBJ1-2; no clear D gene. Germline V gene data show CDR1 as MDHEN and CDR2 as SYDVKM. CDR3 length: 12 residues. Between the trimmed V and J ends, which lost 5 bases and 2 bases, there was a span of 6 bases. The DNA for the CDR3 is TGTGCCAGCAGTACTGACAACTATGGCTACACCTTC. It is translated as CASSTDNYGYTF.

A word on this clone: This may be a read error: a much more frequent sequence differs by one nucleotide. The chain employs TRBV6-1 and TRBJ1-3, with 7 bases lining up with TRBD1. The CDR3 is made up of 14 amino acids. Germline V CDR1 and CDR2: MNHNS, SASEGT. V trimming: 6 bases; J trimming: 2 bases; junction bases outside the gene matches: 4. The CDR3 loop reads CASSRTGAGNTIYF. DNA of the CDR3: TGTGCCAGCAGCCGAACAGGGGCTGGAAACACCATATATTTT.

The V call is TRBV7-9, the J call TRBJ2-3; 8 nucleotides agree with TRBD2. The ends lost 2 bases at V and 4 bases at J; junction bases unmatched: 2. This CDR3 spans 14 amino acids. CDR1 and CDR2 (germline): SEHNR, FQNEAQ (reference sequence). The CDR3 nucleotides are TGTGCCAGCAGCTTACCCGGGGGGGCAGATACGCAGTATTTT. Protein: CASSLPGGADTQYF.

The V and J genes are TRBV19 and TRBJ1-5; the D is unclear. This CDR3 has 14 amino acids. Looked up from germline, CDR1 is LNHDA and CDR2 is SQIVND (reference sequence). V lost 5 bases and J lost 3, with 11 bases in between. The CDR3 region is CASSFTQPNQPQHF. In DNA, the CDR3 is TGTGCCAGTAGTTTTACACAACCCAATCAGCCCCAGCATTTT. Full variable domain (rest looked up from reference TRBV19 and TRBJ1-5): DGGITQSPKYLFRKEGQNVTLSCEQNLNHDAMYWYRQDPGQGLRLIYYSQIVNDFQKGDIAEGYSVSREKKESFPLTVTSAQKNPTAFYLCASSFTQPNQPQHFGDGTRLSIL.